One sample yielded the 20 T cell receptor beta chains listed below, sequenced in a study of shared clonotypes between healthy human individuals. Cells designated naive CD8 were CD45RO-negative and were positively selected for CCR7, with terminally differentiated effector memory CD45RA+ cells excluded. The table came from immunoSEQ multiplex PCR; TCRdb's copy has only in-frame clones and leaves some out. Altogether around 2,000,000 clones are present, approximately 94% being singletons, with the ten largest covering around 1.1%. The sequenced sample was naive CD8+ T cells sorted from blood. The receptors were sampled from a man between 18 and 29 years old in good health.

This chain connects TRBV21-1 to TRBJ2-5; the DNA was not compared with TRBD1, the D call given in the table. TRBV21-1 is listed as a pseudogene. The CDR3 is 18 amino acids. The CDR3 sequence is CASSSEYPGTGRQETQYF. In nucleotides, the CDR3 is TGTGCCAGCAGCAGCGAGTACCCCGGGACAGGGAGGCAAGAGACCCAGTACTTC.

V is TRBV13 and J is TRBJ1-2, with D tentatively TRBD1 (6 bases). The V gene's germline CDR1 is PRHDT and CDR2 FYEKMQ (reference sequence). The CDR3 covers 16 residues. Trimming took 2 bases from V and 6 from J, leaving 19 bases between them. CDR3 sequence: CASSLRGGQGKDGYTF. The CDR3 region has the DNA TGTGCCAGCAGCTTAAGGGGTGGGCAGGGGAAGGATGGCTACACCTTC.

The rearrangement links TRBV7-2 to TRBJ2-3; 8 nucleotides align to TRBD2. The germline CDR1 and CDR2 sequences are SGHTA and FQGNSA. The junction had 7 bases not matched to a gene; V was cut back by 3 bases and J by 2 bases. The CDR3 sequence is 16 residues long. Here the CDR3 DNA reads TGTGCCAGCAGCTTGGAGCGGGAGACCTACACAGATACGCAGTATTTT. Amino acids: CASSLERETYTDTQYF.

This sequence joins TRBV27 and TRBJ2-4, with D unclear. Germline V gene lookup returns CDR1 MNHEY and CDR2 SMNVEV (reference sequence). The CDR3 covers 13 residues. V lost 6 bases to trimming and J lost 7 bases, with 13 bases between them. The CDR3 DNA reads TGTGCCAGCAGCCCGGGTGGTAACAACATTCAGTACTTC. Its translation: CASSPGGNNIQYF.

The chain couples TRBV2 to TRBJ1-2, with TRBD1 matching over 8 bases. This CDR3 region has 14 residues. Trimming removed 8 bases from V and 10 bases from J; junction bases left unmatched: 15. Germline V gene sequence: CDR1 SNHLY, CDR2 FYNNEI. The DNA for the CDR3 is TGTGCCAGCTTGTGGACAGGGATAGGCCTGAACTACACCTTC. This gives the protein CASLWTGIGLNYTF.

The chain is built from TRBV6-1 and TRBJ1-1; D uncertain. The CDR3 contains 16 residues. Germline loops: CDR1 MNHNS, CDR2 SASEGT. Trimming left V 3 bases short and J 7 bases short, with 21 bases between. The DNA of the CDR3 is TGTGCCAGCAGTGACTTTGGCAGGCGAAACGGGGTTGAAGCTTTCTTT. Residues: CASSDFGRRNGVEAFF.

The V and J genes are TRBV6-6 and TRBJ2-2; D unresolved. Trimming stripped 4 bases from V and 3 bases from J, with 3 bases between. CDR1 and CDR2 from the germline V gene are MNHNY and SVGAGI (reference sequence). The CDR3 runs 12 residues. The CDR3 DNA reads TGTGCCAGCAGTTCACACACCGGGGAGCTGTTTTTT. Protein product: CASSSHTGELFF.

V gene TRBV7-6 combines with J gene TRBJ2-4; D is perhaps TRBD1 (7 bases). The ends were cut back, 1 base at V and 3 bases at J, with 13 bases in the middle. The CDR3 is 16 residues long. Germline CDR1 is SGHVS and CDR2 is FNYEAQ. The CDR3 protein is CASSLGHQGGKNIQYF. The CDR3, as DNA: TGTGCCAGCAGCTTAGGGCACCAGGGGGGCAAAAACATTCAGTACTTC.

This clone was recorded once. This sequence joins TRBV4-2 and TRBJ1-5; 11 nucleotides line up with TRBD1. The CDR3 length is 19 residues. J lost 0 bases, V lost 1 base, and 8 bases had no gene match. The V gene's germline CDR1 is LGHNA and CDR2 YNFKEQ. CDR3 residues: CASSQASGTGGYSNQPQHF. The CDR3 bases are TGTGCCAGCAGCCAAGCTTCCGGGACAGGGGGGTATAGCAATCAGCCCCAGCATTTT.

The V and J genes are TRBV29-1 and TRBJ2-5; D possibly corresponds to TRBD1 (5 bases). The CDR3 is 16 amino acids. CDR1 is SQVTM, CDR2 ANQGSEA, per germline. V gave up 2 bases and J gave up 2 bases, with 18 bases separating them. Written as DNA, the CDR3 is TGCAGCGTTGAACAGGGTTCGTACAGCAGACAAGAGACCCAGTACTTC. Translated: CSVEQGSYSRQETQYF.

The chain links TRBV7-9 to TRBJ2-1; 14 bases agree with TRBD2. The germline CDR1 and CDR2 sequences are SEHNR and FQNEAQ (reference sequence). This CDR3 has 15 amino acids. The trim removed 3 bases at V and 7 bases at J, leaving 2 bases unmatched. In DNA form, the CDR3 reads TGTGCCAGCAGCTTTAGACTAGCGGGAGGGAATGAGCAGTTCTTC. Translating gives CASSFRLAGGNEQFF.

The chain combines TRBV7-9 with TRBJ2-1; D is unclear. Trimming took 2 bases from V and 4 from J, leaving 12 bases between them. Germline lookup yields CDR1 SEHNR and CDR2 FQNEAQ (reference sequence). The CDR3 is made up of 15 amino acids. The CDR3 protein is CASSLYNPAYNEQFF. The CDR3 DNA follows: TGTGCCAGCAGCTTATATAATCCGGCTTACAATGAGCAGTTCTTC.

This CDR3 reads CASSLGQGNEQFF. The CDR3 nucleotides are TGTGCCAGCAGCTTAGGTCAGGGCAATGAGCAGTTCTTC. This chain joins TRBV13 and TRBJ2-7; tentative D call: TRBD1 (5 bases). The end of the DNA aligns better with TRBJ2-1, so the J call may be wrong. Germline CDR1 PRHDT, CDR2 FYEKMQ (reference sequence). The CDR3 length is 13 residues.

The chain carries TRBV4-3 and TRBJ2-3; weak D call: TRBD1 (5 bases). Trimming took 0 bases from V and 0 from J, leaving 13 bases between them. This CDR3 region has 17 residues. The germline V gene encodes CDR1 LGHNA and CDR2 YSLEER. This CDR3 reads CASSQDRVGLSTDTQYF. The CDR3, as DNA: TGCGCCAGCAGCCAAGATCGTGTGGGGCTAAGCACAGATACGCAGTATTTT.

The chain couples TRBV6-6 to TRBJ1-2; D not resolved. V was clipped by 9 bases and J by 3 bases, with 11 bases between them. This CDR3 has 12 amino acids. Germline-derived CDR1 and CDR2 are MNHNY and SVGAGI (reference sequence). CDR3 DNA sequence: TGTGCCAGTGGATTGACCGACTATGGCTACACCTTC. Protein: CASGLTDYGYTF.

As for this clone: The same CDR3 arises from other DNA sequences in this sample as well. The chain is built from TRBV5-4 and TRBJ2-7, with 10 nucleotides matching TRBD1. Germline CDR1 SGHNT, CDR2 YYREEE (reference sequence). The CDR3 sequence is 14 residues long. J lost 3 bases, V lost 0 bases, and 0 bases had no gene match. This chain's CDR3 is CASSLGDRGYEQYF. In nucleotides, the CDR3 is TGTGCCAGCAGCTTGGGGGACAGGGGCTACGAGCAGTACTTC. The complete variable domain, with remaining parts taken from reference TRBV5-4 and TRBJ2-7, reads ETGVTQSPTHLIKTRGQQVTLRCSSQSGHNTVSWYQQALGQGPQFIFQYYREEENGRGNFPPRFSGLQFPNYSSELNVNALELDDSALYLCASSLGDRGYEQYFGPGTRLTVT.

This chain links TRBV4-3 with TRBJ2-1; D is possibly TRBD1 (5 bases). V was trimmed by 0 bases and J by 4 bases, leaving 10 bases between them. The CDR3 length is 15 residues. Germline V CDR1 and CDR2: LGHNA, YSLEER. The DNA of the CDR3 is TGCGCCAGCAGCCAAGATCAGGGTATTTACAATGAGCAGTTCTTC. This sequence encodes CASSQDQGIYNEQFF.

This chain uses TRBV4-1 with TRBJ2-7; possible D gene TRBD2, 6 bases. This CDR3 region has 15 residues. The ends were cut back, 0 bases at V and 4 bases at J, with 13 bases in the middle. CDR1 and CDR2 from the germline V gene are MGHRA and YSYEKL. Written as DNA, the CDR3 is TGCGCCAGCAGCCAAGAGTTCGAGCGGGCTTACGAGCAGTACTTC. Translated, it gives CASSQEFERAYEQYF.

On this clone: The sample carries other DNA sequences with the same CDR3. J is TRBJ2-7 and V is TRBV29-1, with 9 positions matching TRBD1. The germline V gene has CDR1 SQVTM and CDR2 ANQGSEA. This CDR3 is 12 amino acids long. CDR3 in amino acids: CSARTGAYEQYF. The CDR3 DNA is TGCAGTGCAAGGACAGGGGCGTACGAGCAGTACTTC.

The rearrangement uses TRBV4-3 and TRBJ2-1; the match to TRBD2 covers 10 bases. Germline CDR1 reads LGHNA; CDR2 reads YSLEER. V lost 0 bases and J lost 8; bases outside the gene matches: 10. The CDR3 is 17 residues long. The CDR3 reads CASSQESLAGEVDEQFF. The CDR3 region has the DNA TGCGCCAGCAGCCAAGAATCCCTAGCGGGAGAGGTAGATGAGCAGTTCTTC.